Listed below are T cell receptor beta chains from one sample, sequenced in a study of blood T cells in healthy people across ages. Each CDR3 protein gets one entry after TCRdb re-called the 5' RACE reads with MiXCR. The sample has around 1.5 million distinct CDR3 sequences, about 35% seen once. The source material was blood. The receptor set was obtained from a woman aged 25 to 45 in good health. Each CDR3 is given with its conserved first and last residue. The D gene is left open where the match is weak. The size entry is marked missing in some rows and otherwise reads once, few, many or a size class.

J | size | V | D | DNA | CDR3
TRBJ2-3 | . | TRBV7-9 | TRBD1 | TGTGCCAGCAGCTTATGGAGTGGCAGGGGGCCCAGGGATACGCAGTATTTT | CASSLWSGRGPRDTQYF
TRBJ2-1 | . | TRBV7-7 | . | TGTGCCAGCAGCCCCCGTCTGGGGCATGAGCAGTTCTTC | CASSPRLGHEQFF
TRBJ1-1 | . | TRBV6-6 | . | TGTGCCAGCAGTTACAAGTCAGGGATGAACACTGAAGCTTTCTTT | CASSYKSGMNTEAFF
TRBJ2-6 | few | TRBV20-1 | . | TGCAGTGCCCTCCAAGGGAACTCTGGGGCCAACGTCCTGACTTTC | CSALQGNSGANVLTF
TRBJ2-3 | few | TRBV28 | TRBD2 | TGTGCCAGCAGTCCCGGGGGGGGACTAGCGATAGATACGCAGTATTTT | CASSPGGGLAIDTQYF
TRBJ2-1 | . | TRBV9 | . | TGTGCCAGCAGCCTAGACCGGGACGGTGATTTAGAGCAGTTCTTC | CASSLDRDGDLEQFF
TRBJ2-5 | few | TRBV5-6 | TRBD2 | TGTGCCAGCAGCTTTCCGAGCGGGGGGCCGTTAGAGACCCAGTACTTC | CASSFPSGGPLETQYF
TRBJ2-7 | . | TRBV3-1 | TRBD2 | TGTGCCAGCAGCCATCTAGCGGGGGCCTACGAGCAGTACTTC | CASSHLAGAYEQYF
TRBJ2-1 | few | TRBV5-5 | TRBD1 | TGTGCCAGCAGCTCCCGGGACAGGGGGCTTAATGAGCAGTTCTTC | CASSSRDRGLNEQFF
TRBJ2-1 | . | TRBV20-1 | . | TGCAGTGCTTTGGGACGGGCGAACTCCAATGAGCAGTTCTTC | CSALGRANSNEQFF
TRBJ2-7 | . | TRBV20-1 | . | TGCAGTGCTAGAGACCCGGGACGTCTTAAGCCCGAGCAGTACTTC | CSARDPGRLKPEQYF
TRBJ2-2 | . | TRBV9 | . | TGTGCCAGCAGCACAACTACGAACACCGGGGAGCTGTTTTTT | CASSTTTNTGELFF
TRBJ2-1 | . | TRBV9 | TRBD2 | TGTGCCAGCAGCGTGCAGGGAGGGGCCTACAATGAGCAGTTCTTC | CASSVQGGAYNEQFF
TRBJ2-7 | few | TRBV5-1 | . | TGCGCCAGCAGCGCTCGGACTGGGACCTACGAGCAGTACTTC | CASSARTGTYEQYF
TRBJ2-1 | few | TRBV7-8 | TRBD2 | TGTGCCAGCAGCCAACCAGCGGGGGGGCCAACCTCCTACAATGAGCAGTTCTTC | CASSQPAGGPTSYNEQFF
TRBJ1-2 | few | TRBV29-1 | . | TGCAGCGTTGAAGATCCAGGGTATGGCTACACCTTC | CSVEDPGYGYTF
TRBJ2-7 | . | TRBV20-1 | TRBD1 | TGCAGTGCTAGAGATCCAGAGACAGGGGTTTACGAGCAGTACTTC | CSARDPETGVYEQYF
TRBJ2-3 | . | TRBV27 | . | TGTGCCAGCAGTTTATTAGCGGAGGATAGCACAGATACGCAGTATTTT | CASSLLAEDSTDTQYF
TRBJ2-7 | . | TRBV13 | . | TGTGCCAGCAGCTACCAGGGGCCCACCTACGAGCAGTACTTC | CASSYQGPTYEQYF
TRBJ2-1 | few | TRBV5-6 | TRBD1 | TGTGCCAGCAGTCGAAGGACAGGCTTCTCCTACAATGAGCAGTTCTTC | CASSRRTGFSYNEQFF
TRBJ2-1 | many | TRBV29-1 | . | TGCAGCGTTCACTTAGGCGGGAAGGAGTTCTTC | CSVHLGGKEFF
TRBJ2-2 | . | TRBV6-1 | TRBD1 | TGTGCCAGTCGATATGGGACAGAGAACACCGGGGAGCTGTTTTTT | CASRYGTENTGELFF
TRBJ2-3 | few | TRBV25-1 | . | TGTGCCAGCAGTGAATACGGGAGCCCCAGAGATACGCAGTATTTT | CASSEYGSPRDTQYF
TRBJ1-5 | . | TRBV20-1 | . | TGCAGTGCTAGAGACGGCCGGGTTGCACGCAATCAGCCCCAGCATTTT | CSARDGRVARNQPQHF
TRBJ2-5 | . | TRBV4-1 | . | TGCGCCAGCAGCCAACGGGCCCGGGGGTATGAGACCCAGTACTTC | CASSQRARGYETQYF
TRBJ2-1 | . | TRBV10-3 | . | TGTGCCATCGGTGAGTCGCGGGATGAGCAGTTCTTC | CAIGESRDEQFF
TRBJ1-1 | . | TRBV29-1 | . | TGCAGCGTTGAAGATGGGAGGGCTTTCTTT | CSVEDGRAFF
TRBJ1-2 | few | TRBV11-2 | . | TGTGCCAGCAGCGCGGACAGCGACTTTGGCTACACCTTC | CASSADSDFGYTF
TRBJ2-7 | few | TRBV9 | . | TGTGCCAGCAGCGTAGCAGGTCTAGCGTTAGACGAGCAGTACTTC | CASSVAGLALDEQYF
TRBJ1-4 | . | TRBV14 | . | TGTGCCAGCAGCCAGGCCCGGAGTGAAAAACTGTTTTTT | CASSQARSEKLFF
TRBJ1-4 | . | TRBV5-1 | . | TGCGCCAGCAGCTACGGACAGTCGGGTGAAAAACTGTTTTTT | CASSYGQSGEKLFF
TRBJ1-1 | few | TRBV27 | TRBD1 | TGTGCCAGCAGTCATGGGACAGCCACCATGAACACTGAAGCTTTCTTT | CASSHGTATMNTEAFF
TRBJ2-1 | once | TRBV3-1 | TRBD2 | TGTGCCAGCAGCCTCCTCCCGGGGGGTGCTTCCTACGAGCAGTTCTTC | CASSLLPGGASYEQFF
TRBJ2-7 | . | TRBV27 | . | TGTGCCAGCAGTTTTATGGGATCCTACGAGCAGTACTTC | CASSFMGSYEQYF
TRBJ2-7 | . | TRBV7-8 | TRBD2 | TGTGCCAGCAGCCCCCCCCCGCGGGGGGTGAGCTCCTACGAGCAGTACTTC | CASSPPPRGVSSYEQYF
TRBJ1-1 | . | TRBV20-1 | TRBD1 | TGCAGTGCTAGCCAGGGGGGGTGGATGAACACTGAAGCTTTCTTT | CSASQGGWMNTEAFF
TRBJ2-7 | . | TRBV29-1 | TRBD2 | TGCAGCGTTGGGGGACTAGCGGGTCATGAGCAGTACTTC | CSVGGLAGHEQYF
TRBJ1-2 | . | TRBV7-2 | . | TGTGCCAGCAGCCCGAGCGGGAGGGACGATGGCTACACCTTC | CASSPSGRDDGYTF
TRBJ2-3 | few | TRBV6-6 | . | TGTGCCAGCAGCCTTCGTGTGGGGGGGGCGGCAGATACGCAGTATTTT | CASSLRVGGAADTQYF
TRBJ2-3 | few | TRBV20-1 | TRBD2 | TGCAGTGCTAGAGAGCCTGGGCTAGCGGGAGGGTCAGATACGCAGTATTTT | CSAREPGLAGGSDTQYF
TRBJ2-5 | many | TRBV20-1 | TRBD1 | TGCAGTGCTAGACCACAGGGGGCGAGGGGAGAGACCCAGTACTTC | CSARPQGARGETQYF
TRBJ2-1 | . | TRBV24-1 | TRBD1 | TGTGCCACCAGTGACCCGGCAGGGGGAGACTACAATGAGCAGTTCTTC | CATSDPAGGDYNEQFF
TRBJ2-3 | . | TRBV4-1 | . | TGCGCCAGCAGCCAAGAAAGGACGGAGGCAGGAACAGATACGCAGTATTTT | CASSQERTEAGTDTQYF
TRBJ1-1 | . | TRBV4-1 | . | TGCGCCAGCAGCCAATTCATCATGAACACTGAAGCTTTCTTT | CASSQFIMNTEAFF
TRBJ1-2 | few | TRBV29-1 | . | TGCAGCGTTGAGTGGGGATATACTAACTATGGCTACACCTTC | CSVEWGYTNYGYTF
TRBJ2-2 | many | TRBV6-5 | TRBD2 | TGTGCCAGCAGTACTAGCGGGGGGCCCGGGGAGCTGTTTTTT | CASSTSGGPGELFF
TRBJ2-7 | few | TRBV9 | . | TGTGCCAGCAGCGTAAGGGGGAAGGTCGACGAGCAGTACTTC | CASSVRGKVDEQYF
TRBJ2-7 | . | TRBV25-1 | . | TGTGCCAGCAGTGAATTTGGGGGTTCCTACGAGCAGTACTTC | CASSEFGGSYEQYF
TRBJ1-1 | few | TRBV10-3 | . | TGTGCCATCAGTGAGTCGGGCAGGGGGAACACTGAAGCTTTCTTT | CAISESGRGNTEAFF